What follows are 10 T cell receptor beta chains derived from one specimen sequenced in a study of shared clonotypes between healthy human individuals. Repertoires were generated with immunoSEQ multiplex PCR, while TCRdb's copy carries only in-frame clones and drops some. The sample records about 680,000 clones, around 92% being singletons. The naive CD8 subset, CD45RO-negative cells positively selected for CCR7, excluded terminally differentiated effector memory CD45RA+ cells. Sequenced: naive CD8+ T cells sorted from blood. The receptors originated from a man aged 30-40 years in good health.

The chain recombines TRBV2 with TRBJ2-7; D remains ambiguous. The length of the CDR3 is 11 residues. Germline-derived CDR1 and CDR2 are SNHLY and FYNNEI. Between the trimmed V and J ends, which lost 9 bases and 3 bases, there was a span of 9 bases. DNA of the CDR3: TGTGCCAGAAGGACGGGCTACGAGCAGTACTTC. This encodes CARRTGYEQYF.

This chain links TRBV19 with TRBJ2-7, with D maybe TRBD2 (6 bases). The V end lost 3 bases, the J end lost 2 bases, and 11 bases lay between the germline ends. This CDR3 has 14 amino acids. Germline V lookup: CDR1 LNHDA, CDR2 SQIVND (reference sequence). Written as DNA, the CDR3 is TGTGCCAGTAGTATCACGGAGGGAACCTACGAGCAGTACTTC. Protein sequence: CASSITEGTYEQYF.

The rearrangement links TRBV19 to TRBJ1-5, with 8 bases fitting TRBD1. The CDR3 has 15 amino acids. The J segment lost 9 bases and the V segment lost 3 bases, leaving 10 bases of the junction unmatched. CDR1 is LNHDA, CDR2 SQIVND, per germline (reference sequence). CDR3 in amino acids: CASSIGGQGVWPQHF. CDR3 DNA: TGTGCCAGTAGTATTGGTGGACAGGGAGTGTGGCCCCAGCATTTT. Combining the CDR3 with reference TRBV19 and TRBJ1-5 gives the whole variable domain DGGITQSPKYLFRKEGQNVTLSCEQNLNHDAMYWYRQDPGQGLRLIYYSQIVNDFQKGDIAEGYSVSREKKESFPLTVTSAQKNPTAFYLCASSIGGQGVWPQHFGDGTRLSIL.

The chain joins TRBV11-2 to TRBJ2-7, with 7 bases aligning to TRBD1. Trimming cost V 4 bases and J 2 bases; bases outside gene matches: 5. CDR3 length: 14 amino acids. Germline lookup yields CDR1 SGHAT and CDR2 FQNNGV. The CDR3 loop reads CASSSPGQTYEQYF. Here the CDR3 DNA reads TGTGCCAGCAGCTCACCGGGACAGACCTACGAGCAGTACTTC. The entire variable domain, with the rest obtained from reference TRBV11-2 and TRBJ2-7, is as follows: EAGVAQSPRYKIIEKRQSVAFWCNPISGHATLYWYQQILGQGPKLLIQFQNNGVVDDSQLPKDRFSAERLKGVDSTLKIQPAKLEDSAVYLCASSSPGQTYEQYFGPGTRLTVT.

The rearrangement uses TRBV15 and TRBJ2-1, with D tentatively TRBD1 (5 bases). There are 14 residues in the CDR3. Germline V gene sequence: CDR1 LNHNV, CDR2 YYDKDF (reference sequence). Trimming took 1 base from V and 7 from J, leaving 11 bases between them. CDR3: CATSRAGPGNEQFF. CDR3 DNA: TGTGCCACCAGCAGAGCCGGCCCAGGGAATGAGCAGTTCTTC.

The chain combines TRBV5-4 with TRBJ2-7; D may correspond to TRBD1 or TRBD2 (5 bases each). The CDR3 extends over 13 amino acids. Trimming stripped 2 bases from V and 3 bases from J, with 9 bases between. CDR1 is SGHNT, CDR2 YYREEE, per germline (reference sequence). CDR3 region: CASSFGGNYEQYF. The CDR3 DNA reads as TGTGCCAGCAGCTTTGGGGGAAACTACGAGCAGTACTTC.

CDR3 amino acids: CAAKDFSYNEQFF. The CDR3 DNA is TGTGCCGCGAAGGACTTTTCCTACAATGAGCAGTTCTTC. This chain links TRBV28 with TRBJ2-1; maybe TRBD2 (5 bases). The length of the CDR3 is 13 residues. CDR1 and CDR2 (germline): MDHEN, SYDVKM. V dropped 11 bases and J dropped 1 base, with 12 bases sitting between them.

This rearrangement joins TRBV28 to TRBJ2-7; 9 bases match TRBD2. The germline gives CDR1 MDHEN, CDR2 SYDVKM. CDR3 length: 15 amino acids. V gave up 4 bases and J gave up 2 bases; unmatched junction bases: 6. The CDR3 spells CASSSVSGSPYEQYF. CDR3 DNA: TGTGCCAGCAGTTCCGTTAGCGGGAGCCCCTACGAGCAGTACTTC. Looking up the rest from reference TRBV28 and TRBJ2-7 gives the full variable domain: DVKVTQSSRYLVKRTGEKVFLECVQDMDHENMFWYRQDPGLGLRLIYFSYDVKMKEKGDIPEGYSVSREKKERFSLILESASTNQTSMYLCASSSVSGSPYEQYFGPGTRLTVT.

The chain is built from TRBV13 and TRBJ1-1; no clear D gene. The germline V gene encodes CDR1 PRHDT and CDR2 FYEKMQ (reference sequence). V lost 7 bases and J 0 bases, leaving 9 bases between the germline ends. There are 13 residues in the CDR3. CDR3 protein: CASKALMNTEAFF. The DNA for the CDR3 is TGTGCCAGCAAGGCCCTAATGAACACTGAAGCTTTCTTT.

The V and J genes are TRBV9 and TRBJ2-3; 7 bases are shared with TRBD2. Unmatched junction bases numbered 5, after V lost 4 bases and J lost 3 bases. The length of the CDR3 is 14 residues. Germline V lookup: CDR1 SGDLS, CDR2 YYNGEE. The CDR3 here is CASSSRTSTDTQYF. The CDR3 region has the DNA TGTGCCAGCAGCTCGAGGACTAGTACAGATACGCAGTATTTT.